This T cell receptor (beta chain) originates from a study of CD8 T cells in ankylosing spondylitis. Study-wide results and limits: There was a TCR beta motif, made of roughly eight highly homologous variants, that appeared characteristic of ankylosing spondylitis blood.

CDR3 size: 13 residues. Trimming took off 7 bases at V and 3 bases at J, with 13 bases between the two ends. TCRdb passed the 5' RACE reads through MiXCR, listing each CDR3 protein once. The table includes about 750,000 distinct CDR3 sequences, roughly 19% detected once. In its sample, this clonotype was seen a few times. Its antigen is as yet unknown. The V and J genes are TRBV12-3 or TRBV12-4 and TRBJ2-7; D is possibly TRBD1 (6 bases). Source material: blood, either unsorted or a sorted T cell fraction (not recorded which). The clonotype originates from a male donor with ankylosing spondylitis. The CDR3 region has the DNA TGTGCCAGCACCCCGGGACACGGCTACGAGCAGTACTTC. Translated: CASTPGHGYEQYF.